Shown below are 23 T cell receptor beta chains from a single sample sequenced in a study of regulatory dendritic cells for organ transplantation. CFSE-labeled sorted T cells met regulatory or mature dendritic cells for 4 to 6 days. These receptors have no known antigen. The repertoire was sequenced with immunoSEQ multiplex PCR; TCRdb's copy has only in-frame clones and lacks some. This table has 13,000 or so clones, about 60% appearing once. The sequenced sample consisted of naive CD8+ T cells from blood cultured with dendritic cells. The subset here: CD45RA+ naive T cells. These receptors all stem from a human donor in good health.

This chain connects TRBV4-3 to TRBJ2-1; TRBD2 matches 8 bases. The CDR3 runs 14 residues. The V gene's germline CDR1 is LGHNA and CDR2 YSLEER. With 1 base clipped from V and 8 bases from J, the junction kept 4 bases outside the gene matches. The DNA of the CDR3 is TGCGCCAGCAGCCAAGTCGCGGGGGGATATGAGCAGTTCTTC. Protein: CASSQVAGGYEQFF.

The V gene is TRBV7-3, the J gene TRBJ2-3; maybe TRBD1 (6 bases). The V gene lost 4 bases and the J gene lost 4 bases, with 12 bases spanning the gap. This CDR3 is built from 14 residues. Germline V gene sequence: CDR1 SGHTA, CDR2 FQGTGA. The CDR3 DNA follows: TGTGCCAGCAGCTCCTACAGGGATTCAGATACGCAGTATTTT. Protein sequence: CASSSYRDSDTQYF.

This clone is medium-sized within its sample. J is TRBJ2-7 and V is TRBV19; weak D call: TRBD2 (6 bases). The CDR3 runs to 14 residues. Trimming took 7 bases from V and 5 from J, leaving 18 bases between them. Germline CDR1 reads LNHDA; CDR2 reads SQIVND (reference sequence). The CDR3, as DNA: TGTGCCAGTACCCGGGGGACGGGCCCCAACGAGCAGTACTTC. It is translated as CASTRGTGPNEQYF.

V usage is TRBV5-6 and J usage is TRBJ1-1; no reliable D call. V was shortened by 0 bases and J by 2 bases, with 14 bases between the two germline ends. This CDR3 has 16 residues. Germline V CDR1 and CDR2: SGHDT, YYEEEE. Here the CDR3 reads CASSLEWPPVNTEAFF. The CDR3 nucleotides are TGTGCCAGCAGCTTGGAATGGCCCCCAGTCAACACTGAAGCTTTCTTT.

V gene TRBV23-1 combines with J gene TRBJ1-6, with D unresolved. TRBV23-1 is an open reading frame, and its role is uncertain. The CDR3 totals 22 residues. Trimming stripped 2 bases from V and 1 base from J, with 27 bases between. The CDR3 here is CASSQPLFRVERMRSYNSPLHF. The CDR3 DNA follows: TGCGCCAGCAGTCAACCCCTTTTCCGGGTCGAGAGAATGAGGTCCTATAATTCACCCCTCCACTTT.

This chain joins TRBV5-1 and TRBJ2-1; D perhaps matches TRBD2 (5 bases). Germline V gene sequence: CDR1 SGHRS, CDR2 YFSETQ. The CDR3 has 17 residues. Deletions cut 2 bases from V and 2 bases from J, with 17 bases between. The CDR3 loop reads CASSLNLAESPYNEQFF. CDR3 coding DNA: TGCGCCAGCAGCTTAAATCTAGCAGAGTCGCCCTACAATGAGCAGTTCTTC.

This clone was picked up a small number of times. The gene calls are TRBV27 and TRBJ2-7; TRBD1 agrees at 10 bases. V dropped 5 bases and J dropped 5; count of bases not matched to a gene: 9. This CDR3 is built from 15 residues. In germline, CDR1 is MNHEY, CDR2 SMNVEV (reference sequence). CDR3: CASSPSPTGGDEQYF. CDR3 coding DNA: TGTGCCAGCAGTCCTAGCCCGACAGGGGGCGACGAGCAGTACTTC.

The chain joins TRBV5-4 to TRBJ1-6, with 9 bases fitting TRBD1. The CDR3 is 15 amino acids. The trim removed 4 bases at V and 7 bases at J, leaving 6 bases unmatched. Germline CDR1 reads SGHNT; CDR2 reads YYREEE (reference sequence). CDR3 nucleotides: TGTGCCAGCAGCCGTGCGGGGACAGGGAATTCACCCCTCCACTTT. Amino acids: CASSRAGTGNSPLHF.

This clone was found once. This rearrangement joins TRBV6-5 to TRBJ2-1; weak D call: TRBD2 (6 bases). V lost 5 bases to trimming and J lost 10 bases, with 15 bases between them. This CDR3 is 13 amino acids long. Looked up from germline, CDR1 is MNHEY and CDR2 is SVGAGI. The CDR3 protein is CASSAGSTQEQFF. DNA of the CDR3: TGTGCCAGCAGTGCCGGGAGCACTCAGGAGCAGTTCTTC.

Comment on this clone: At one end, the junction sequence differs from germline, possibly due to a read error. Other DNA sequences in this specimen translate into the identical CDR3. The chain uses TRBV4-1 and TRBJ2-1, with TRBD2 matching 11 bases. CDR1 MGHRA and CDR2 YSYEKL come from the germline V gene. The CDR3 runs to 15 residues. CDR3 loop: CASSQDASGGNEQFF. CDR3 sequence (DNA): TGTGCCAGCAGCCAAGACGCTAGCGGGGGGAATGAGCAGTTCTTC.

V and J are TRBV27 and TRBJ1-4; 8 bases are shared with TRBD1. Germline values: CDR1 MNHEY, CDR2 SMNVEV (reference sequence). This CDR3 contains 15 residues. The ends lost 4 bases at V and 8 bases at J; junction bases unmatched: 9. The CDR3 here is CASSSGQEASEKLFF. The CDR3 region has the DNA TGTGCCAGCAGTTCGGGACAGGAAGCTAGCGAAAAACTGTTTTTT.

The J gene is TRBJ1-1, the V gene TRBV28, with D unclear. Germline CDR1 reads MDHEN; CDR2 reads SYDVKM. The CDR3 contains 12 residues. V lost 10 bases to trimming and J lost 1 base, with 10 bases between them. CDR3 in amino acids: CAIRVGNTEAFF. The CDR3 DNA reads as TGTGCCATCCGGGTGGGGAACACTGAAGCTTTCTTT.

This clone was detected once. The V call is TRBV7-9, the J call TRBJ1-4; no clear D. Between the trimmed V and J ends, which lost 1 base and 2 bases, there was a span of 5 bases. From germline, CDR1 is SEHNR and CDR2 FQNEAQ (reference sequence). The CDR3 loop spans 14 amino acids. The CDR3 loop reads CASSLVGTNEKLFF. CDR3 nucleotides: TGTGCCAGCAGCTTAGTCGGGACTAATGAAAAACTGTTTTTT.

This chain joins TRBV6-5 and TRBJ2-2, with TRBD2 matching over 9 bases. There are 14 residues in the CDR3. In germline, CDR1 is MNHEY, CDR2 SVGAGI. V trimming: 10 bases; J trimming: 6 bases; junction bases outside the gene matches: 9. The CDR3 DNA follows: TGTGCCACCCAGGCGGGGGGGCTGGCCGGGGAGCTGTTTTTT. It specifies CATQAGGLAGELFF.

The chain recombines TRBV27 with TRBJ1-2; D uncertain. This CDR3 is 17 amino acids long. The germline V gene encodes CDR1 MNHEY and CDR2 SMNVEV (reference sequence). The V end lost 4 bases, the J end lost 5 bases, and 23 bases lay between the germline ends. Written as DNA, the CDR3 is TGTGCCAGCAGTTCTAACCGGGATAACCCCTTCGGGTATGGCTACACCTTC. It is translated as CASSSNRDNPFGYGYTF.

The gene calls are TRBV7-2 and TRBJ1-1; tentative D call: TRBD1 (5 bases). Deletions cut 6 bases from V and 0 bases from J, with 11 bases between. The CDR3 spans 14 residues. Germline CDR1 and CDR2: SGHTA and FQGNSA. The DNA of the CDR3 is TGTGCCAGCAGACCTGACAGATTGAACACTGAAGCTTTCTTT. The encoded protein is CASRPDRLNTEAFF.

The chain links TRBV15 to TRBJ1-1; the D is unclear. CDR3 size: 13 residues. Germline V gene lookup returns CDR1 LNHNV and CDR2 YYDKDF (reference sequence). V was clipped by 8 bases and J by 4 bases, with 14 bases between them. This CDR3 is CATGEGWGTEAFF. The CDR3 DNA reads TGTGCCACCGGGGAGGGCTGGGGCACTGAAGCTTTCTTT.

V gene TRBV7-2 combines with J gene TRBJ2-3; the match to TRBD1 covers 10 bases. The germline V gene has CDR1 SGHTA and CDR2 FQGNSA. CDR3 size: 19 residues. With 6 bases clipped from V and 4 bases from J, the junction kept 19 bases outside the gene matches. The CDR3: CASRQPGGDRGLRADTQYF. The CDR3 DNA sequence: TGTGCCAGCAGACAACCCGGCGGGGACAGGGGTTTAAGGGCAGATACGCAGTATTTT.

The chain links TRBV4-1 to TRBJ1-2; D not certain. The V and J ends lost 1 base and 7 bases respectively, with 16 bases between them. Germline values: CDR1 MGHRA, CDR2 YSYEKL. This CDR3 is built from 15 residues. DNA of the CDR3: TGCGCCAGCAGCCAAGCGGAGACGGCCCGTGGTGGCTACACCTTC. It translates to CASSQAETARGGYTF.

Comment on this clone: An end of the junction differs from the germline gene, which may be a read error. At the DNA level, this CDR3 is encoded by other sequences in the same sample as well. The chain uses TRBV4-1 and TRBJ1-6; D is undetermined. Looked up from germline, CDR1 is MGHRA and CDR2 is YSYEKL. The CDR3 has 15 residues. The CDR3 protein is CASSQGRQTGSPLHF. The CDR3 bases are TGCGCCAGTAGCCAAGGGCGGCAAACGGGTTCACCCCTCCACTTT.

V usage is TRBV7-8 and J usage is TRBJ1-2, with D tentatively TRBD1 (5 bases). The germline V and J ends were trimmed by 1 base and 6 bases, with 12 bases remaining between them. The CDR3 contains 14 residues. Germline lookup yields CDR1 SGHVS and CDR2 FQNEAQ. CDR3: CASSLGQGTDGYTF. The CDR3, as DNA: TGTGCCAGCAGCTTAGGGCAGGGAACCGATGGCTACACCTTC.

The chain is built from TRBV6-5 and TRBJ2-1; D ambiguous. The V gene's germline CDR1 is MNHEY and CDR2 SVGAGI. The V and J ends lost 2 bases and 6 bases respectively, with 11 bases between them. CDR3 length: 14 residues. The CDR3 region is CASSYDSLGNEQFF. The CDR3 region has the DNA TGTGCCAGCAGTTACGATTCTCTAGGCAATGAGCAGTTCTTC.

This clone was seen a handful of times. The gene calls are TRBV9 and TRBJ1-1, with 7 bases lining up with TRBD1. Germline values: CDR1 SGDLS, CDR2 YYNGEE. There are 16 residues in the CDR3. V lost 2 bases, J lost 4 bases, and 11 bases stayed unmatched. CDR3 in amino acids: CASSVSPGTAVTEAFF. The CDR3, as DNA: TGTGCCAGCAGCGTTTCCCCCGGGACAGCAGTCACTGAAGCTTTCTTT.